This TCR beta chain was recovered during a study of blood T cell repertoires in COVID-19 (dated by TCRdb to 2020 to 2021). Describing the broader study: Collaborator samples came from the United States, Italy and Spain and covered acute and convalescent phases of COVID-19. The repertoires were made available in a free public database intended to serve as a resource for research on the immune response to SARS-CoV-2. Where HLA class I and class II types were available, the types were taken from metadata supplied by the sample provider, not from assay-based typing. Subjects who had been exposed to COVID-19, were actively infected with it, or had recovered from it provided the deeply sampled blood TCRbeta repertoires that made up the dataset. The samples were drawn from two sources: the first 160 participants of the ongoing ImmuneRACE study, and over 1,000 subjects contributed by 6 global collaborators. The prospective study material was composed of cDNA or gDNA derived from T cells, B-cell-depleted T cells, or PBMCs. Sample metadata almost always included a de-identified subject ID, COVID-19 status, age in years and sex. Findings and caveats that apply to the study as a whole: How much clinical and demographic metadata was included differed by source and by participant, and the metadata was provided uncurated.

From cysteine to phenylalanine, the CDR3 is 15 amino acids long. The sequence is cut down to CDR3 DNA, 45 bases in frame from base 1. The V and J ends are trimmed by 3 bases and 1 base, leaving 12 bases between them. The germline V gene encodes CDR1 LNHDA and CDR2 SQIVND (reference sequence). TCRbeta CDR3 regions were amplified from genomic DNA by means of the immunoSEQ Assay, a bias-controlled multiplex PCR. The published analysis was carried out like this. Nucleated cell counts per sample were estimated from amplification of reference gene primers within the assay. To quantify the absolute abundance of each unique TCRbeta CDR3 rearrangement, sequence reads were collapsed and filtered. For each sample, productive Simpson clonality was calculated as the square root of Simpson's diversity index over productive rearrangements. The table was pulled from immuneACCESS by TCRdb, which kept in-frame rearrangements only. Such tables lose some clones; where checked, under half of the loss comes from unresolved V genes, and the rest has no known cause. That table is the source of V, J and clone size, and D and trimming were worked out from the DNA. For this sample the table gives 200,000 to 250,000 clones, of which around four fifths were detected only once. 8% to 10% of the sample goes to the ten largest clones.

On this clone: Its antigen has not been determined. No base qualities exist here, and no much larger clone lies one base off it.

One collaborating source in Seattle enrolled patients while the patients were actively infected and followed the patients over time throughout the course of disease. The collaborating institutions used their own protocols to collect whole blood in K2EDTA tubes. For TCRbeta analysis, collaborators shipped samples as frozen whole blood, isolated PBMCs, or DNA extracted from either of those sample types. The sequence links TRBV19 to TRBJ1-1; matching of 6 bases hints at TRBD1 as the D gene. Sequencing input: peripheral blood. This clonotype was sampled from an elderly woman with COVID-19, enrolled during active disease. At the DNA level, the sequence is TGTGCCAGTAGTATTAAGGGCAGGGGGAACACTGAAGCTTTCTTT. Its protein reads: CASSIKGRGNTEAFF.